This T cell receptor (beta chain) comes out of a study of blood T cell repertoires in COVID-19. Overall study context: Samples of COVID-19 (acute and convalescent) were obtained from the United States, Italy and Spain. The analysed material was cDNA or gDNA that came from T cells, B-cell-depleted T cells, or PBMCs.

V shed 5 bases and J shed 8 bases, with 15 bases lying between them. The germline V gene has CDR1 SNHLY and CDR2 FYNNEI. The CDR3 runs 14 residues. The repertoire was sequenced with immunoSEQ multiplex PCR; TCRdb's copy has only in-frame clones and lacks some. The sample yields tens of thousands of clones, around 92% seen once. The clonotype comes from a human donor in a cohort sampled during active COVID-19. The chain uses TRBV2 and TRBJ1-4, with D perhaps matching TRBD1 (6 bases). Sequenced sample: peripheral blood. CDR3 in amino acids: CASSIRGGNEKLFF. The CDR3, as DNA: TGTGCCAGCAGTATCAGGGGAGGGAACGAAAAACTGTTTTTT.